This T cell receptor beta chain came from a study of cytomegalovirus exposure and HLA in healthy donors. General study results and limits: The authors enumerated around 150 TCR beta chains as linked to cytomegalovirus. Reports indicate that TCR beta sequences accurately predicted the HLA-A and HLA-B alleles of most subjects. A prior analysis recorded that most TCR beta V segments were productive about 87% or about 30% of the time.

Germline V gives CDR1 SGDLS, CDR2 YYNGEE. The length of the CDR3 is 15 residues. V was shortened by 1 base and J by 2 bases, with 10 bases between the two germline ends. Healthy bone marrow donors made up the donors. A few counts support this clone. As yet, its antigen is unknown. Use of 60 Vbeta and 13 Jbeta primers characterized the PCR. Sequenced by immunoSEQ multiplex PCR; TCRdb stores in-frame clones only, minus some. Among 150,000 to 200,000 clones listed, around 80% were seen once. This TCR was sampled from a young man in good health and CMV-seronegative. The chain is built from TRBV9 and TRBJ2-1, with D possibly being TRBD1 (5 bases). Sequencing input: PBMCs. The CDR3 here is CASSVQGIPYNEQFF. The CDR3 DNA follows: TGTGCCAGCAGCGTACAGGGTATCCCCTACAATGAGCAGTTCTTC.